The entry below gives a single T cell receptor (beta chain) sequence along with its context. These data come from a study of T cell changes during pregnancy in multiple sclerosis. The assay was immunoSEQ multiplex PCR, and TCRdb's table has in-frame clones only and misses some. The sample lists 70,000 to 95,000 clones; over 85% were seen once. Germline lookup yields CDR1 SNHLY and CDR2 FYNNEI. Trimming cost V 4 bases and J 0 bases, with 16 bases left between them. This CDR3 contains 16 residues. This clonotype originated in a female donor in good health, enrolled as a control in a pregnancy study. This chain joins TRBV2 and TRBJ2-7; D gene unclear. The sample here was peripheral blood, taken in the second trimester of pregnancy. CDR3 sequence reads: CASSGRLNLASYEQYF. CDR3 DNA: TGTGCCAGCAGTGGAAGACTTAATCTCGCCTCCTACGAGCAGTACTTC.